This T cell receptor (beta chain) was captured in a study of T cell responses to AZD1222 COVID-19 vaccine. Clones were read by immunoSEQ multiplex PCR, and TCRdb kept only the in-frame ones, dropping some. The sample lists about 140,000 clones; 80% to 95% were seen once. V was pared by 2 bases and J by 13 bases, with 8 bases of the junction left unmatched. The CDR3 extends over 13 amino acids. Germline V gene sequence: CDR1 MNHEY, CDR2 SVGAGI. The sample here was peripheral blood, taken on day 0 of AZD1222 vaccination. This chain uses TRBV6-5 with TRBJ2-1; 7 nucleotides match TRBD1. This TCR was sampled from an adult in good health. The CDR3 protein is CASSYLRQGDQFF. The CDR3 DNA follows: TGTGCCAGCAGTTACCTCCGACAGGGCGATCAGTTCTTC.